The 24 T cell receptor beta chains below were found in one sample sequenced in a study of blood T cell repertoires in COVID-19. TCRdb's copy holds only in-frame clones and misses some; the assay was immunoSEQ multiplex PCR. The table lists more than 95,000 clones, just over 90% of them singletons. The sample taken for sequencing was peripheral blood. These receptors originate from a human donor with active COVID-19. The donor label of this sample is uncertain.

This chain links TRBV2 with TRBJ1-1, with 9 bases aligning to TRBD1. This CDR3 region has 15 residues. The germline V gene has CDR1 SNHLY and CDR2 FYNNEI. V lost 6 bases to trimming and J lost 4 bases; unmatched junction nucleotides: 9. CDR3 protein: CASRGQGAVFTEAFF. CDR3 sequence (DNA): TGTGCCAGCAGGGGACAGGGTGCTGTTTTCACTGAAGCTTTCTTT.

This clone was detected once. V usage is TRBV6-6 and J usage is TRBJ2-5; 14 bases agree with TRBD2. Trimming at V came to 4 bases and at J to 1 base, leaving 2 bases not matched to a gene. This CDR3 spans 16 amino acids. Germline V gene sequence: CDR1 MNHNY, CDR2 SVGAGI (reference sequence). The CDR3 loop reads CASSSGLAGGQETQYF. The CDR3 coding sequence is TGTGCCAGCAGTTCCGGACTAGCGGGGGGCCAAGAGACCCAGTACTTC.

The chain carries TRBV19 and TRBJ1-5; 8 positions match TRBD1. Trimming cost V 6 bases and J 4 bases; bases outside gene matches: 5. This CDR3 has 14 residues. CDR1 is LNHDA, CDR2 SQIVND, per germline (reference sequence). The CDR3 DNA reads TGTGCCAGTAGAACAGGGGGACTTAATCAGCCCCAGCATTTT. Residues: CASRTGGLNQPQHF. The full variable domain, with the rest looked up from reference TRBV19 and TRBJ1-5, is DGGITQSPKYLFRKEGQNVTLSCEQNLNHDAMYWYRQDPGQGLRLIYYSQIVNDFQKGDIAEGYSVSREKKESFPLTVTSAQKNPTAFYLCASRTGGLNQPQHFGDGTRLSIL.

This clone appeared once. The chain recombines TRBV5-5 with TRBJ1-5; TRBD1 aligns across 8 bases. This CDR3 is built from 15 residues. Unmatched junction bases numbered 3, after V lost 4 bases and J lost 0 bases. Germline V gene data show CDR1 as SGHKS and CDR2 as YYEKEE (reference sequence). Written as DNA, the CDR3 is TGTGCCAGCAGCGGGACAGGCCATAGCAATCAGCCCCAGCATTTT. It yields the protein CASSGTGHSNQPQHF.

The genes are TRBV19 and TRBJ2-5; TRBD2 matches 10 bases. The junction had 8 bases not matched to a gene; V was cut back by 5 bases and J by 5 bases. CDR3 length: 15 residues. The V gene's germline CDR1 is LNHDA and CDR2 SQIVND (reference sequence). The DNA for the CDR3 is TGTGCCAGTAGTCGCAGCGGGGGGGCCCTGGAGACCCAGTACTTC. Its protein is CASSRSGGALETQYF.

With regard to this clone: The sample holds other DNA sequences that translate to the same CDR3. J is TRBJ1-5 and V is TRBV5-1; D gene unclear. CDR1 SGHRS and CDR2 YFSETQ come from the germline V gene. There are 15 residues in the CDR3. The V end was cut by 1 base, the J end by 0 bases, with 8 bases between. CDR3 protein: CASSLSGDSNQPQHF. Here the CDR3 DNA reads TGCGCCAGCAGCTTGTCGGGTGATAGCAATCAGCCCCAGCATTTT.

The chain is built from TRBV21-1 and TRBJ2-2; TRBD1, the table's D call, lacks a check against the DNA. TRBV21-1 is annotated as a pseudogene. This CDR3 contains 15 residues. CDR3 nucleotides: TGTGCCAGCAGCACAGGCCCCAAGGCGAGCGGGGAGCTGTTTTTT. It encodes CASSTGPKASGELFF.

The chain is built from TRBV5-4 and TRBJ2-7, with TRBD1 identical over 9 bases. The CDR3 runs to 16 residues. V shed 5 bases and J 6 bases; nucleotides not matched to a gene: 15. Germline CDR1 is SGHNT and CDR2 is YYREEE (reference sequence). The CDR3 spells CASSTLQGQGIGEQYF. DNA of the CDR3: TGTGCCAGCAGTACCCTCCAGGGACAGGGAATTGGCGAGCAGTACTTC.

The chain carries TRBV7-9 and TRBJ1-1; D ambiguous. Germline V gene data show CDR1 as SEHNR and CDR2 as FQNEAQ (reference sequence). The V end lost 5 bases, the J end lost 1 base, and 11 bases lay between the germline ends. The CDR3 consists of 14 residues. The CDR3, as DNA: TGTGCCAGCAGCCCCTCTACCCCGAACACTGAAGCTTTCTTT. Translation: CASSPSTPNTEAFF.

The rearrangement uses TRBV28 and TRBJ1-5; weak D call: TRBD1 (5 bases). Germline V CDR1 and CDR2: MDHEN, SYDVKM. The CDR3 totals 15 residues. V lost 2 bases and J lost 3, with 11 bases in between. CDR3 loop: CASSLIDSINQPQHF. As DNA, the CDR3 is TGTGCCAGCAGTTTAATAGACAGCATCAATCAGCCCCAGCATTTT.

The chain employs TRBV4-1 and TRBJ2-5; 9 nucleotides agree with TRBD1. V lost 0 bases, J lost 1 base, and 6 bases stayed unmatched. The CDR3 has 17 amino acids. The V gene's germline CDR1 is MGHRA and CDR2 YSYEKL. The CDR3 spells CASSQESTGGFQETQYF. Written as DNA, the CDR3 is TGCGCCAGCAGCCAAGAGAGCACAGGGGGCTTCCAAGAGACCCAGTACTTC.

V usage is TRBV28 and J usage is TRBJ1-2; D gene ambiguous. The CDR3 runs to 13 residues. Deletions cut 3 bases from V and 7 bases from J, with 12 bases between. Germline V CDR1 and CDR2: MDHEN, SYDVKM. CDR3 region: CASSLGSLGGYTF. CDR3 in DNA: TGTGCCAGCAGTTTGGGCAGCCTTGGTGGCTACACCTTC.

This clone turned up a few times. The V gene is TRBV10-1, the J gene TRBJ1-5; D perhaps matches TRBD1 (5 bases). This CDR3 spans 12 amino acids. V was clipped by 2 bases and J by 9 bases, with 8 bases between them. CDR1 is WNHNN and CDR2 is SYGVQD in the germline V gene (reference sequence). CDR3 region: CASSEQGWPQHF. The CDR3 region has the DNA TGCGCCAGCAGTGAGCAGGGCTGGCCCCAGCATTTT.

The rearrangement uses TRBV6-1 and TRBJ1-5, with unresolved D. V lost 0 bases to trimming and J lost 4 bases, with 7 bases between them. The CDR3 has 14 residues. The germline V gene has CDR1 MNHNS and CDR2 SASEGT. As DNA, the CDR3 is TGTGCCAGCAGTGAAGCCGGCGGAAATCAGCCCCAGCATTTT. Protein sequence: CASSEAGGNQPQHF.

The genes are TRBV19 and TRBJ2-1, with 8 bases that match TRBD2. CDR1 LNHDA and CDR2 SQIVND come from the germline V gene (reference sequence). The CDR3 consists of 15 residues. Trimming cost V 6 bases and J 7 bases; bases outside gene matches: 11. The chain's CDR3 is CASRPRGGLSNEQFF. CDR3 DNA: TGTGCCAGTAGACCCCGGGGGGGCCTTTCGAATGAGCAGTTCTTC.

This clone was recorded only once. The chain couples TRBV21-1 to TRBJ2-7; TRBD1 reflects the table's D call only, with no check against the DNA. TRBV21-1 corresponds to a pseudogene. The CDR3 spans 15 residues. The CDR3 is CASSKPPGGCYEQYF. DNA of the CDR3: TGTGCCAGCAGCAAACCACCAGGGGGTTGCTACGAGCAGTACTTC.

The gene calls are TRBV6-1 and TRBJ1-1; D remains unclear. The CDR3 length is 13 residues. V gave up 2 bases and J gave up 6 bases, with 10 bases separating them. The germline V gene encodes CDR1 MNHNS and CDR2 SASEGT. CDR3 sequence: CASSETPLSEAFF. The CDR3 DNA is TGTGCCAGCAGTGAAACTCCCCTATCTGAAGCTTTCTTT.

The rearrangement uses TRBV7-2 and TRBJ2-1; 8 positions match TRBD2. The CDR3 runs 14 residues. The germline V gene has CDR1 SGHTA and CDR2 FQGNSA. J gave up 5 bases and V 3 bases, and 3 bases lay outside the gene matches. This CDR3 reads CASSFGLADNEQFF. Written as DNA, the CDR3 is TGTGCCAGCAGCTTCGGACTAGCCGACAATGAGCAGTTCTTC.

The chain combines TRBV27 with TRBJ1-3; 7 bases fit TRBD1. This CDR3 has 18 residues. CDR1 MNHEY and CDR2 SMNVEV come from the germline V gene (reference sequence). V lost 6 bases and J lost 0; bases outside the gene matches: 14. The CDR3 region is CASRIPMNRGASGNTIYF. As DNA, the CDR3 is TGTGCCAGCAGAATCCCGATGAACAGGGGAGCCTCTGGAAACACCATATATTTT.

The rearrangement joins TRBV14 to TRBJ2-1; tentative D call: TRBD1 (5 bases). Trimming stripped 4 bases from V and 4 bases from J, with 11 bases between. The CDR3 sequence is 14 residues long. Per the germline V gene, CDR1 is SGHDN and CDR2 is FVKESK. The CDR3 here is CASSPLQAYNEQFF. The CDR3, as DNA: TGTGCCAGCAGCCCATTACAGGCTTACAATGAGCAGTTCTTC.

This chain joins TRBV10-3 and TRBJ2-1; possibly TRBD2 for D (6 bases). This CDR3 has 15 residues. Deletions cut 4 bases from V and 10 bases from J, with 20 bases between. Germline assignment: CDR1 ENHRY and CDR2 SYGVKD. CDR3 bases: TGTGCCATCAGTGGGAGGGCGGGTGGAGAATGGGAGCAGTTCTTC. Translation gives CAISGRAGGEWEQFF.

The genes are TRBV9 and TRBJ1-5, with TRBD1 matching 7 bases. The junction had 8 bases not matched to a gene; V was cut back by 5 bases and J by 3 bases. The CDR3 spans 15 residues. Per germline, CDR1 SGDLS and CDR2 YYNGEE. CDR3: CASSSGTVVNQPQHF. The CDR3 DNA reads TGTGCCAGCAGTTCCGGGACAGTCGTCAATCAGCCCCAGCATTTT.

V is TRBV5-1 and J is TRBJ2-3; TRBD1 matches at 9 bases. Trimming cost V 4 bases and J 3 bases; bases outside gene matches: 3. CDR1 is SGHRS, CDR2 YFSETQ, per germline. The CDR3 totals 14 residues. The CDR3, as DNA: TGCGCCAGCAGCGCGGGACAGGGAACAGATACGCAGTATTTT. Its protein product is CASSAGQGTDTQYF.

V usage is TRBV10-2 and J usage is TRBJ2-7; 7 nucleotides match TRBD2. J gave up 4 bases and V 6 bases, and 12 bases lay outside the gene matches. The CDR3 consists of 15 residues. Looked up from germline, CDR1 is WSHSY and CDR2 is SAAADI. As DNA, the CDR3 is TGCGCCAGCAGGGTCCTCGCGGGAGTCGTGTACGAGCAGTACTTC. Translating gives CASRVLAGVVYEQYF.